One sample yielded the 27 T cell receptor beta chains listed below, sequenced in a study of blood T cell repertoires in COVID-19. Produced via immunoSEQ multiplex PCR; TCRdb's table is partial and in-frame only. Of a few hundred thousand clones listed, approximately 88% are singletons. The material sequenced was peripheral blood. These receptors were obtained from a young man who had recovered from COVID-19.

V and J are TRBV19 and TRBJ1-4; no clear D. Trimming removed 7 bases from V and 4 bases from J, with 16 bases in between. Germline lookup yields CDR1 LNHDA and CDR2 SQIVND (reference sequence). This CDR3 is 15 amino acids long. The CDR3 nucleotides read TGTGCCAGTACCCCGACCACCTCTAGTAATGAAAAACTGTTTTTT. Translation gives CASTPTTSSNEKLFF.

The chain uses TRBV6-5 and TRBJ1-2; TRBD1 aligns across 9 bases. Trimming took 5 bases from V and 5 from J; bases not matched to a gene: 6. The germline CDR1 and CDR2 sequences are MNHEY and SVGAGI. The CDR3 has 14 residues. DNA of the CDR3: TGTGCCAGCAGTCCGGGACAGGGAGTGTATGGCTACACCTTC. It yields the protein CASSPGQGVYGYTF.

V gene TRBV27 combines with J gene TRBJ2-1; 7 bases match TRBD2. This CDR3 spans 15 amino acids. Germline V gene data show CDR1 as MNHEY and CDR2 as SMNVEV (reference sequence). J gave up 0 bases and V 6 bases, and 5 bases lay outside the gene matches. CDR3 loop: CASRWGGSSYNEQFF. Here the CDR3 DNA reads TGTGCCAGCAGGTGGGGGGGGAGCTCCTACAATGAGCAGTTCTTC.

CDR3 sequence (DNA): TGTGCCAGCTCACCACCTTGGGGGACTGGATACAATGAGCAGTTCTTC. Translated, it gives CASSPPWGTGYNEQFF. The chain has TRBV18 and TRBJ2-1, with TRBD2 as a possible D gene (6 bases). Trimming took off 0 bases at V and 4 bases at J, with 13 bases between the two ends. The CDR3 extends over 16 amino acids. The V gene's germline CDR1 is KGHSH and CDR2 LQKENI.

J is TRBJ2-6 and V is TRBV4-3; D possibly corresponds to TRBD2 (5 bases). Per germline, CDR1 LGHNA and CDR2 YSLEER. The CDR3 totals 15 residues. Trimming left V 0 bases short and J 2 bases short, with 5 bases between. The CDR3: CASSQETTGANVLTF. For the CDR3, the DNA is TGCGCCAGCAGCCAAGAGACTACTGGGGCCAACGTCCTGACTTTC.

The V gene is TRBV18, the J gene TRBJ2-2, with a weak D call TRBD1 (6 bases). The CDR3 is 13 residues long. V was shortened by 6 bases and J by 5 bases, with 10 bases between the two germline ends. Germline V gene sequence: CDR1 KGHSH, CDR2 LQKENI. CDR3 loop: CASSQGRTGELFF. The CDR3 DNA reads as TGTGCCAGCTCCCAGGGGCGGACCGGGGAGCTGTTTTTT.

The V and J genes are TRBV6-5 and TRBJ1-2, with D perhaps matching TRBD1 (6 bases). The V and J ends lost 6 bases and 4 bases respectively, with 15 bases between them. The CDR3 sequence is 14 residues long. The germline V gene has CDR1 MNHEY and CDR2 SVGAGI. CDR3 protein: CASRVETGRYGYTF. The CDR3 nucleotides read TGTGCCAGCAGGGTTGAGACAGGTCGCTATGGCTACACCTTC.

This clone has a single count. The CDR3 DNA reads as TGTGCCAGCAGCTTGGCCACAGGGGAATTAGACTATGGCTACACCTTC. This codes for CASSLATGELDYGYTF. The chain recombines TRBV5-6 with TRBJ1-2, with 7 positions matching TRBD1. The germline V gene encodes CDR1 SGHDT and CDR2 YYEEEE. V lost 0 bases and J lost 3; bases outside the gene matches: 8. This CDR3 is 16 amino acids long.

The genes are TRBV11-2 and TRBJ2-7; D perhaps matches TRBD1 (7 bases). CDR3 length: 13 residues. Trimming removed 10 bases at V and 7 bases at J, with 20 bases between. Germline V gives CDR1 SGHAT, CDR2 FQNNGV. CDR3 coding DNA: TGTGCCAATTCAAGGGGGCTGGGGGGTGAGCAGTACTTC. Amino acid sequence: CANSRGLGGEQYF.

The chain carries TRBV7-3 and TRBJ2-3, with TRBD2 identical over 7 bases. V gave up 2 bases and J gave up 0 bases; unmatched junction bases: 2. Germline CDR1 is SGHTA and CDR2 is FQGTGA. This CDR3 comprises 15 residues. The CDR3: CASSLAGVSTDTQYF. The CDR3 DNA is TGTGCCAGCAGCTTAGCGGGGGTTAGCACAGATACGCAGTATTTT.

This clone has just a few counts. The chain employs TRBV19 and TRBJ2-5; perhaps TRBD2 as D (5 bases). Germline lookup yields CDR1 LNHDA and CDR2 SQIVND (reference sequence). CDR3 length: 16 amino acids. Between the trimmed V and J ends, which lost 1 base and 5 bases, there was a span of 17 bases. Here the CDR3 reads CASSIVGATSGETQYF. DNA for the CDR3: TGTGCCAGTAGTATAGTGGGAGCAACCTCTGGGGAGACCCAGTACTTC.

The chain is built from TRBV9 and TRBJ2-5; no clear D. Deletions cut 0 bases from V and 3 bases from J, with 9 bases between. The germline gives CDR1 SGDLS, CDR2 YYNGEE. The length of the CDR3 is 14 residues. The CDR3 reads CASSVEWAEETQYF. CDR3 sequence (DNA): TGTGCCAGCAGCGTAGAATGGGCAGAAGAGACCCAGTACTTC. The full variable domain, in which reference TRBV9 and TRBJ2-5 provide the parts outside the CDR3, is DSGVTQTPKHLITATGQRVTLRCSPRSGDLSVYWYQQSLDQGLQFLIQYYNGEERAKGNILERFSAQQFPDLHSELNLSSLELGDSALYFCASSVEWAEETQYFGPGTRLLVL.

The rearrangement links TRBV15 to TRBJ2-1; 8 nucleotides match TRBD2. V dropped 0 bases and J dropped 6; count of bases not matched to a gene: 7. The germline gives CDR1 LNHNV, CDR2 YYDKDF (reference sequence). The CDR3 spans 16 residues. CDR3 coding DNA: TGTGCCACCAGCAGAGATAGGGCGGGGGGCTTCAATGAGCAGTTCTTC. Translation: CATSRDRAGGFNEQFF. The variable domain in full, with the rest retrieved from reference TRBV15 and TRBJ2-1, is DAMVIQNPRYQVTQFGKPVTLSCSQTLNHNVMYWYQQKSSQAPKLLFHYYDKDFNNEADTPDNFQSRRPNTSFCFLDIRSPGLGDTAMYLCATSRDRAGGFNEQFFGPGTRLTVL.

V usage is TRBV27 and J usage is TRBJ2-1, with 9 bases identical to TRBD2. V dropped 7 bases and J dropped 9; count of bases not matched to a gene: 19. Germline CDR1 MNHEY, CDR2 SMNVEV (reference sequence). The CDR3 loop spans 17 amino acids. The CDR3 DNA is TGTGCCAGCACCTCAATACTCGGGCTAGCGGGATCGGGTGAGCAGTTCTTC. It encodes CASTSILGLAGSGEQFF.

This chain uses TRBV15 with TRBJ2-1; the D is unclear. The CDR3 runs 14 residues. The germline CDR1 and CDR2 sequences are LNHNV and YYDKDF (reference sequence). V was pared by 0 bases and J by 8 bases, with 11 bases between. The CDR3 DNA is TGTGCCACCAGCAGAGATCCGGGTACGGATGAGCAGTTCTTC. This codes for CATSRDPGTDEQFF.

The chain uses TRBV27 and TRBJ2-3; 9 nucleotides line up with TRBD2. Germline V gene data show CDR1 as MNHEY and CDR2 as SMNVEV (reference sequence). V lost 5 bases to trimming and J lost 3 bases; unmatched junction nucleotides: 6. The CDR3 sequence is 15 residues long. CDR3 sequence: CASSRTSAWTDTQYF. The CDR3 DNA reads TGTGCCAGCAGTAGGACTAGCGCCTGGACAGATACGCAGTATTTT.

The rearrangement links TRBV7-3 to TRBJ1-1, with D unclear. V was clipped by 4 bases and J by 3 bases, with 9 bases between them. CDR3 size: 13 residues. Per the germline V gene, CDR1 is SGHTA and CDR2 is FQGTGA. CDR3 coding DNA: TGTGCCAGCAGCTCGTCGGAGGACACTGAAGCTTTCTTT. Translated, it gives CASSSSEDTEAFF. The entire variable domain, with the rest obtained from reference TRBV7-3 and TRBJ1-1, is as follows: GAGVSQTPSNKVTEKGKYVELRCDPISGHTALYWYRQSLGQGPEFLIYFQGTGAADDSGLPNDRFFAVRPEGSVSTLKIQRTERGDSAVYLCASSSSEDTEAFFGQGTRLTVV.

In regard to this clone: Other nucleotide sequences in the sample specify the same CDR3. This rearrangement joins TRBV7-9 to TRBJ1-1; D not resolved. The CDR3 contains 12 residues. V was pared by 5 bases and J by 1 base, with 5 bases between. Germline V gene lookup returns CDR1 SEHNR and CDR2 FQNEAQ (reference sequence). The CDR3 DNA follows: TGTGCCAGCAGCGAACAGAACACTGAAGCTTTCTTT. Its protein is CASSEQNTEAFF. Using reference TRBV7-9 and TRBJ1-1 for the parts outside the CDR3, the full variable domain is DTGVSQNPRHKITKRGQNVTFRCDPISEHNRLYWYRQTLGQGPEFLTYFQNEAQLEKSRLLSDRFSAERPKGSFSTLEIQRTEQGDSAMYLCASSEQNTEAFFGQGTRLTVV.

The chain uses TRBV5-6 and TRBJ1-5, with TRBD1 matching 8 bases. Germline lookup yields CDR1 SGHDT and CDR2 YYEEEE. The ends lost 4 bases at V and 4 bases at J; junction bases unmatched: 7. The CDR3 runs 15 residues. The CDR3 DNA reads TGTGCCAGCAGCCTAGGGACAGGCCCGAATCAGCCCCAGCATTTT. Protein sequence: CASSLGTGPNQPQHF. The entire variable domain, with the rest obtained from reference TRBV5-6 and TRBJ1-5, is as follows: DAGVTQSPTHLIKTRGQQVTLRCSPKSGHDTVSWYQQALGQGPQFIFQYYEEEERQRGNFPDRFSGHQFPNYSSELNVNALLLGDSALYLCASSLGTGPNQPQHFGDGTRLSIL.

This chain links TRBV27 with TRBJ2-7; tentatively, D is TRBD2 (6 bases). Germline CDR1 and CDR2: MNHEY and SMNVEV (reference sequence). V was pared by 4 bases and J by 0 bases, with 10 bases between. The CDR3 length is 14 residues. CDR3 loop: CASSSGLRSYEQYF. The CDR3, as DNA: TGTGCCAGCAGTTCGGGACTTCGCTCCTACGAGCAGTACTTC.

V gene TRBV30 combines with J gene TRBJ1-2; 7 bases fit TRBD1. J gave up 8 bases and V 7 bases, and 10 bases lay outside the gene matches. The CDR3 sequence is 12 residues long. CDR1 GTSNPN and CDR2 SVGIG come from the germline V gene (reference sequence). Here the CDR3 reads CASPVQGVGYTF. The CDR3 DNA follows: TGTGCCTCTCCGGTCCAGGGGGTCGGCTACACCTTC.

This rearrangement joins TRBV7-2 to TRBJ2-3; tentative D call: TRBD1 (5 bases). V shed 4 bases and J shed 2 bases, with 16 bases lying between them. The CDR3 contains 16 residues. Germline CDR1 is SGHTA and CDR2 is FQGNSA. The chain's CDR3 is CASSSPGRSFTDTQYF. The CDR3 DNA reads as TGTGCCAGCAGCTCCCCAGGGCGGAGTTTCACAGATACGCAGTATTTT.

The CDR3 loop reads CASSPGTVSYEQYF. The CDR3 nucleotides are TGCGCCAGCAGCCCCGGGACAGTCTCCTACGAGCAGTACTTC. The chain uses TRBV4-3 and TRBJ2-7, with 7 bases lining up with TRBD1. The germline V gene has CDR1 LGHNA and CDR2 YSLEER. The length of the CDR3 is 14 residues. J was trimmed by 0 bases and V by 4 bases; bases with no gene match: 3.

V and J are TRBV6-2 or TRBV6-3 and TRBJ1-5, with 10 bases fitting TRBD1. The length of the CDR3 is 16 residues. Germline V gene lookup returns CDR1 MNHEY and CDR2 SVGEGT. V lost 2 bases and J lost 2; bases outside the gene matches: 3. CDR3 protein: CASSYGTGAGNQPQHF. Written as DNA, the CDR3 is TGTGCCAGCAGTTACGGGACAGGGGCCGGCAATCAGCCCCAGCATTTT.

The rearrangement uses TRBV6-4 and TRBJ2-7; 12 bases fit TRBD2. In germline, CDR1 is MRHNA, CDR2 SNTAGT. The V gene end was trimmed by 11 bases and the J gene end by 2 bases; junction bases not matched to a gene: 13. The CDR3 is 16 residues long. The CDR3 DNA reads TGTGCCTTGATCTCTAGCGGGAGGGACCCCACCTACGAGCAGTACTTC. Its translation is CALISSGRDPTYEQYF.

Remarks on this clone: The identical CDR3 is also encoded by other nucleotide sequences in the sample. The CDR3 protein is CASSIVGGSNYGYTF. CDR3 in DNA: TGTGCCAGTAGTATAGTCGGGGGGAGTAACTATGGCTACACCTTC. The V gene is TRBV19, the J gene TRBJ1-2; D is perhaps TRBD1 (5 bases). The CDR3 is 15 amino acids. V was shortened by 1 base and J by 1 base, with 10 bases between the two germline ends. The germline V gene has CDR1 LNHDA and CDR2 SQIVND (reference sequence).

A single count supports this clone. V is TRBV5-4 and J is TRBJ1-1, with D possibly TRBD1 on 6 matching bases. Germline values: CDR1 SGHNT, CDR2 YYREEE (reference sequence). The V gene lost 0 bases and the J gene lost 1 base, with 10 bases spanning the gap. The CDR3 has 15 amino acids. CDR3 in amino acids: CASSLAWGRNTEAFF. Written as DNA, the CDR3 is TGTGCCAGCAGCTTGGCCTGGGGGCGGAACACTGAAGCTTTCTTT.